These T cell receptor beta chains were read from a single sample in a study of Tregs in tolerant kidney transplant recipients. Antigens for these TCRs are unknown. Libraries were prepared by immunoSEQ multiplex PCR; TCRdb keeps only in-frame clonotypes and omits some of them. The table shows 15,000 to 20,000 clones, with 61% occurring only once. Source material: Tregs from blood cultured with allogeneic cells. The origin of the receptors is a human donor in good health. Each CDR3 is given with its conserved first and last residue. D genes are given only for firm matches. Clone size is not always given. Where it is, it says once, few, many or a class for expanded clones.

D gene: TRBD1; clone size: .; J gene: TRBJ1-3; V gene: TRBV5-6; CDR3 DNA: TGTGCCAGCAGCTTGGGGACAGGGTATGGAAACACCATATATTTT; CDR3 protein: CASSLGTGYGNTIYF
D gene: TRBD1; clone size: .; J gene: TRBJ1-2; V gene: TRBV9; CDR3 DNA: TGTGCCAGCAGCGCCCAGGGGGTAGGCTATGGCTACACCTTC; CDR3 protein: CASSAQGVGYGYTF
D gene: .; clone size: few; J gene: TRBJ2-1; V gene: TRBV11-2; CDR3 DNA: TGTGCCAGCGGGGCGGTCCGTTCAAATCAGAATGAGCAGTTCTTC; CDR3 protein: CASGAVRSNQNEQFF
D gene: .; clone size: medium-sized; J gene: TRBJ1-5; V gene: TRBV7-6; CDR3 DNA: TGTGCCAGCAGCTTAGTAGTTGACCACAATCAGCCCCAGCATTTT; CDR3 protein: CASSLVVDHNQPQHF
D gene: .; clone size: .; J gene: TRBJ2-7; V gene: TRBV14; CDR3 DNA: TGTGCCAGCAGCCAAGTGAGGGACTTTGGAGAGCAGTACTTC; CDR3 protein: CASSQVRDFGEQYF
D gene: TRBD1; clone size: once; J gene: TRBJ1-5; V gene: TRBV11-3; CDR3 DNA: TGTGCCAGCAGCCCGACAGGGCCGGGCAATCAGCCCCAGCATTTT; CDR3 protein: CASSPTGPGNQPQHF
D gene: .; clone size: .; J gene: TRBJ1-2; V gene: TRBV19; CDR3 DNA: TGTGCCAGTAGTTACGACGGCGACTATGGCTACACCTTC; CDR3 protein: CASSYDGDYGYTF
D gene: TRBD1; clone size: .; J gene: TRBJ1-5; V gene: TRBV6-6; CDR3 DNA: TGTGCCAGTGGGACAGACAGAGTTACCAATCAGCCCCAGCATTTT; CDR3 protein: CASGTDRVTNQPQHF
D gene: .; clone size: .; J gene: TRBJ1-2; V gene: TRBV5-4; CDR3 DNA: TGTGCCAGCAGCTCTGCGGGGGCCTTAGGGCCATATGGCTACACCTTC; CDR3 protein: CASSSAGALGPYGYTF
D gene: .; clone size: .; J gene: TRBJ2-1; V gene: TRBV4-3; CDR3 DNA: TGCGCCAGCAGCCAAGGGGGCGCTACGTCCTACAATGAGCAGTTCTTC; CDR3 protein: CASSQGGATSYNEQFF
D gene: .; clone size: .; J gene: TRBJ1-2; V gene: TRBV9; CDR3 DNA: TGTGCCAGCAGCGGTTACTATGGCTACACCTTC; CDR3 protein: CASSGYYGYTF
D gene: TRBD1; clone size: .; J gene: TRBJ2-2; V gene: TRBV7-2; CDR3 DNA: TGTGCCAGCAGCTTAGACCCCAGGGGGCTTACCGGGGAGCTGTTTTTT; CDR3 protein: CASSLDPRGLTGELFF
D gene: .; clone size: .; J gene: TRBJ2-2; V gene: TRBV2; CDR3 DNA: TGTGCCAGCAGCTCGGACGGGAACACCGGGGAGCTGTTTTTT; CDR3 protein: CASSSDGNTGELFF
D gene: TRBD2; clone size: .; J gene: TRBJ2-3; V gene: TRBV19; CDR3 DNA: TGTGCCACCTCCCGGGAGGGGGTAAGGGATACGCAGTATTTT; CDR3 protein: CATSREGVRDTQYF
D gene: TRBD1; clone size: once; J gene: TRBJ1-5; V gene: TRBV25-1; CDR3 DNA: TGTGCCAGCTCCACAGGGGGCGATCAGCCCCAGCATTTT; CDR3 protein: CASSTGGDQPQHF
D gene: .; clone size: .; J gene: TRBJ2-3; V gene: TRBV27; CDR3 DNA: TGTGCCAGCAGTTTTTCGGGGGGCACAGATACGCAGTATTTT; CDR3 protein: CASSFSGGTDTQYF
D gene: .; clone size: large; J gene: TRBJ2-1; V gene: TRBV7-3; CDR3 DNA: TGTGCCAGCAGCCCCGAGTTAGAGGACAGAAAGTTCTTC; CDR3 protein: CASSPELEDRKFF
D gene: .; clone size: few; J gene: TRBJ2-7; V gene: TRBV11-3; CDR3 DNA: TGTGCCAGCAGCTATGGGCCGACAGCGTCCTACGAGCAGTACTTC; CDR3 protein: CASSYGPTASYEQYF
D gene: .; clone size: once; J gene: TRBJ2-2; V gene: TRBV5-1; CDR3 DNA: TGCGCCAGCCCCTGGGGTTTAACCGGGGAGCTGTTTTTT; CDR3 protein: CASPWGLTGELFF
D gene: TRBD1; clone size: medium-sized; J gene: TRBJ2-1; V gene: TRBV2; CDR3 DNA: TGTGCCAGCAGCGTGGACAGGGCGATTGAGCAGTTCTTC; CDR3 protein: CASSVDRAIEQFF
D gene: .; clone size: .; J gene: TRBJ2-7; V gene: TRBV6-6; CDR3 DNA: TGTGCCAGCGGGAGGGGGTACGAGCAGTACTTC; CDR3 protein: CASGRGYEQYF
D gene: .; clone size: few; J gene: TRBJ2-2; V gene: TRBV9; CDR3 DNA: TGTGCCAGCAGCGTAGGGCCTAGCGCGAACACCGGGGAGCTGTTTTTT; CDR3 protein: CASSVGPSANTGELFF
D gene: .; clone size: .; J gene: TRBJ2-1; V gene: TRBV6-5; CDR3 DNA: TGTGCCAGCAGTCGAGGGGTCAATGAGCAGTTCTTC; CDR3 protein: CASSRGVNEQFF
D gene: .; clone size: .; J gene: TRBJ2-5; V gene: TRBV11-2; CDR3 DNA: TGTGCCAGCAGCTTTATGGGGGGTTCAGAGACCCAGTACTTC; CDR3 protein: CASSFMGGSETQYF
D gene: .; clone size: .; J gene: TRBJ1-5; V gene: TRBV4-1; CDR3 DNA: TGCGCCAGCAGCCAAGGCCCCGGGCAGGGCCTTGGCCAGCCCCAGCATTTT; CDR3 protein: CASSQGPGQGLGQPQHF
D gene: .; clone size: .; J gene: TRBJ1-1; V gene: TRBV6-1; CDR3 DNA: TGTGCCAGCAGTCGGGCACCGGAAGGTGAAGCTTTCTTT; CDR3 protein: CASSRAPEGEAFF
D gene: .; clone size: few; J gene: TRBJ2-1; V gene: TRBV5-4; CDR3 DNA: TGTGCCAGCAGCTTGGGGGCCACACGGGGACACAATGAGCAGTTCTTC; CDR3 protein: CASSLGATRGHNEQFF
D gene: .; clone size: .; J gene: TRBJ1-1; V gene: TRBV5-1; CDR3 DNA: TGCGCCAGCAAAGGAGTCATATACACTGAAGCTTTCTTT; CDR3 protein: CASKGVIYTEAFF
D gene: TRBD1; clone size: .; J gene: TRBJ2-5; V gene: TRBV18; CDR3 DNA: TGTGCCAGCTCACCACGGACAGGGCAAGAGACCCAGTACTTC; CDR3 protein: CASSPRTGQETQYF